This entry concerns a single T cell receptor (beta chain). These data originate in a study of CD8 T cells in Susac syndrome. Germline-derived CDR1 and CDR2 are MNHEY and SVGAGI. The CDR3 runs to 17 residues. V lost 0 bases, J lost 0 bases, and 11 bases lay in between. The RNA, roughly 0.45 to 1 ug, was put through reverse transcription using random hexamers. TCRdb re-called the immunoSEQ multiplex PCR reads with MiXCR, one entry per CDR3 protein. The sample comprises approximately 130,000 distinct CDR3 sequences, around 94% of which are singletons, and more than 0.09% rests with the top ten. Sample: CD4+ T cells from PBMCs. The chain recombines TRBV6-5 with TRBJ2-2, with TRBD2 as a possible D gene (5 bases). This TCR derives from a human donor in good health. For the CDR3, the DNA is TGTGCCAGCAGTTACTCGGGTCTAGCAACGAACACCGGGGAGCTGTTTTTT. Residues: CASSYSGLATNTGELFF.